This record covers a single T cell receptor beta chain. Trimming cost V 2 bases and J 4 bases, with 18 bases left between them. Germline-derived CDR1 and CDR2 are WNHNN and SYGVQD (reference sequence). The CDR3 spans 17 residues. Libraries were prepared by immunoSEQ multiplex PCR; TCRdb keeps only in-frame clonotypes and omits some of them. This table holds roughly 520,000 clones, 90% to 97% found once. This entry belongs to a study of shared clonotypes between healthy human individuals. The TCR comes from a woman between 25 and 40 years old in good health. The specimen was naive CD4+ T cells sorted from blood. Described subset: CD45RA+ positively selected. This chain connects TRBV10-1 to TRBJ1-3, with unresolved D. The CDR3 DNA follows: TGCGCCAGCAGTGAGCCTATCCCAATGACTGGCGGAAACACCATATATTTT. Its translation is CASSEPIPMTGGNTIYF.